Below are 8 T cell receptor beta chains sequenced from a single sample in a study of cytotoxic CD8 clonotypes in ibrutinib-treated CLL. Profiling relied on immunoSEQ multiplex PCR, and the TCRdb table lists in-frame clones only, not all of them. Seen here are over 200,000 clones, approximately 75% observed once, and the top ten hold about an eighth. The sample here was PBMCs, taken after 12 months of ibrutinib treatment. The receptors come from a human donor with chronic lymphocytic leukemia.

This sequence joins TRBV5-1 and TRBJ2-2; the match to TRBD2 covers 9 bases. This CDR3 spans 17 amino acids. J was trimmed by 0 bases and V by 0 bases; bases with no gene match: 3. The germline gives CDR1 SGHRS, CDR2 YFSETQ. The CDR3 protein is CASSLVAGVTNTGELFF. CDR3 bases: TGCGCCAGCAGCTTGGTAGCGGGAGTGACGAACACCGGGGAGCTGTTTTTT.

The J gene is TRBJ2-7, the V gene TRBV28; TRBD1 or TRBD2 may be the D gene (5 bases each). This CDR3 region has 14 residues. The V end was cut by 6 bases, the J end by 3 bases, with 15 bases between. Germline CDR1 MDHEN, CDR2 SYDVKM. CDR3 region: CASSIDPGLYEQYF. As DNA, the CDR3 is TGTGCCAGCAGCATCGACCCGGGGCTCTACGAGCAGTACTTC.

In this sample, this clone turned up many times. The chain joins TRBV7-2 to TRBJ2-3; a possible D gene is TRBD1 (6 bases). The CDR3 covers 14 residues. The germline CDR1 and CDR2 sequences are SGHTA and FQGNSA. V was trimmed by 7 bases and J by 0 bases, leaving 11 bases between them. Here the CDR3 DNA reads TGTGCCAGCATTGGGGGCCGGAGCACAGATACGCAGTATTTT. Amino acid sequence: CASIGGRSTDTQYF.

This clone was recorded a few times. This chain uses TRBV5-4 with TRBJ2-7; D unclear. Germline V gene data show CDR1 as SGHNT and CDR2 as YYREEE (reference sequence). This CDR3 is built from 14 residues. V was clipped by 0 bases and J by 6 bases, with 13 bases between them. The CDR3 loop reads CASSLADPRGEQYF. CDR3 sequence (DNA): TGTGCCAGCAGCTTGGCCGATCCTCGAGGCGAGCAGTACTTC.

The chain recombines TRBV6-6 with TRBJ2-7; the D is unclear. Trimming removed 0 bases at V and 0 bases at J, with 9 bases between. Germline lookup yields CDR1 MNHNY and CDR2 SVGAGI (reference sequence). CDR3 size: 15 residues. CDR3 amino acids: CASSYSNLGSYEQYF. CDR3 coding DNA: TGTGCCAGCAGTTACTCGAATCTAGGCTCCTACGAGCAGTACTTC.

The chain employs TRBV27 and TRBJ1-2, with D hard to call. The CDR3 extends over 10 amino acids. Germline V CDR1 and CDR2: MNHEY, SMNVEV (reference sequence). The V end was cut by 8 bases, the J end by 3 bases, with 4 bases between. CDR3 in DNA: TGTGCCAGCTGGTACTATGGCTACACCTTC. Encoded protein: CASWYYGYTF.

The rearrangement uses TRBV29-1 and TRBJ2-3, with D hard to call. This CDR3 has 12 amino acids. CDR1 and CDR2 (germline): SQVTM, ANQGSEA. V lost 2 bases to trimming and J lost 0 bases, with 3 bases between them. CDR3 protein: CSVEFSTDTQYF. The CDR3, as DNA: TGCAGCGTTGAATTCAGCACAGATACGCAGTATTTT.

The chain couples TRBV13 to TRBJ2-7; D possibly corresponds to TRBD2 (7 bases). CDR1 and CDR2 from the germline V gene are PRHDT and FYEKMQ (reference sequence). The CDR3 spans 15 residues. V was pared by 8 bases and J by 0 bases, with 17 bases between. The DNA of the CDR3 is TGTGCCAGCTCGGGGGGCGGGGTGAGCTCCTACGAGCAGTACTTC. Its translation is CASSGGGVSSYEQYF. The whole variable domain, remainder taken from reference TRBV13 and TRBJ2-7, is AAGVIQSPRHLIKEKRETATLKCYPIPRHDTVYWYQQGPGQDPQFLISFYEKMQSDKGSIPDRFSAQQFSDYHSELNMSSLELGDSALYFCASSGGGVSSYEQYFGPGTRLTVT.